This T cell receptor (beta chain) came from a study of human T cells and chemical hapten exposure. Germline V gene lookup returns CDR1 SGHDT and CDR2 YYEEEE. The CDR3 totals 15 residues. Trimming cost V 5 bases and J 5 bases; bases outside gene matches: 10. TCRdb used MiXCR to reprocess the RACE reads, holding one entry per CDR3 protein. The sample records about 99,000 distinct CDR3 sequences, 9.5% to 15% being singletons. This clonotype has only a few counts. Time point of the sample: patch test 1, 2 weeks after DPC sensitization. Treatment: therapeutic diphenylcyclopropenone sensitization with weekly scalp DPC.

This chain uses TRBV5-6 with TRBJ2-7, with TRBD1 identical over 10 bases. The receptor comes from a middle-aged woman with alopecia areata. Some clones in this sample may be carry-over from other donors' samples. The sample in question was whole blood, obtained in connection with sensitization to the hapten diphenylcyclopropenone (DPC). The CDR3 DNA is TGTGCCAGCAGATACTCCGGGACAGGGGTCCACGAGCAGTACTTC. Translating it yields CASRYSGTGVHEQYF.